The sample holds a few counts of the clone carrying this T cell receptor (beta chain). The target antigen is unknown. TCR beta CDR3 regions were amplified from RNA transcripts. An opening RT-PCR round employed HTBI primers and preceded a second-round multiplex PCR. TCRdb called the multiplex PCR reads again in MiXCR, with one record for every CDR3 protein. The data show hundreds of thousands of distinct CDR3 sequences, about 22% seen once. This CDR3 is 14 amino acids long. V lost 4 bases, J lost 8 bases, and 17 bases lay in between. Per the germline V gene, CDR1 is LNHDA and CDR2 is SQIVND (reference sequence). The data stem from a study of Graves' ophthalmopathy and Graves' hyperthyroidism. Study observations and caveats: The model reached just under 71% sensitivity and about 73% specificity for predicting ophthalmopathy progression.

The genes are TRBV19 and TRBJ1-1; the D is unclear. The receptor comes from a woman aged 50 to 65 with Graves' ophthalmopathy. The specimen was peripheral blood. CDR3 amino acids: CASSTPGGPGEAFF. The CDR3 DNA follows: TGTGCCAGTAGTACCCCGGGCGGGCCCGGGGAAGCTTTCTTT.